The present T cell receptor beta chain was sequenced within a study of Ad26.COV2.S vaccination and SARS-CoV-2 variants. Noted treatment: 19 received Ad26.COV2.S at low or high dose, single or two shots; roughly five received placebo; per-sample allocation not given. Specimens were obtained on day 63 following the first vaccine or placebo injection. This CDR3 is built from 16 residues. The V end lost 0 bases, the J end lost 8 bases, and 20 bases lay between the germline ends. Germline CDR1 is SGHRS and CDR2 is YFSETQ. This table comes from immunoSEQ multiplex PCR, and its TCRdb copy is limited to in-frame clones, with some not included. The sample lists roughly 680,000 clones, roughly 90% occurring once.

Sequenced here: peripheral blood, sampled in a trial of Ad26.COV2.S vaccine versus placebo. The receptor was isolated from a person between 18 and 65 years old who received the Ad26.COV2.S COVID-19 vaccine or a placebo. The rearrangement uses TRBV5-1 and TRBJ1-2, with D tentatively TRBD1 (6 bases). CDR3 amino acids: CASSLAFGRGVEGYTF. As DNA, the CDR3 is TGCGCCAGCAGCTTGGCATTTGGCAGGGGTGTCGAGGGCTACACCTTC.